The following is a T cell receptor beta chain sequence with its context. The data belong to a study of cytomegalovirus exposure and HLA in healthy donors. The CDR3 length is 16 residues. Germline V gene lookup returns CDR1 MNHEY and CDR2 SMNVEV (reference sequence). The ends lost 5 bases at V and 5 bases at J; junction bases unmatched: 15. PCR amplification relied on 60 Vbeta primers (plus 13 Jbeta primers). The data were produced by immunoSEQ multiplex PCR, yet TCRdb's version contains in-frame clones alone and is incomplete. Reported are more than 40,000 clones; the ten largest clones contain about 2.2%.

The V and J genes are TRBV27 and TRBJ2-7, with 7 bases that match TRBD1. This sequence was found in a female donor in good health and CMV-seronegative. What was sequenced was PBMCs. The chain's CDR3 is CASSQTTGIGPDEQYF. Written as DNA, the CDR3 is TGTGCCAGCAGTCAAACGACAGGGATCGGGCCCGACGAGCAGTACTTC.